Presented here are 25 T cell receptor beta chains from one specimen sequenced in a study of CXCR3-negative and CXCR3-positive naive CD8 T cells. The study made its TRB cDNA libraries by 5' RACE, adding UMI labels. TCRdb reanalyzed the 5' RACE reads and collapses them to one entry per CDR3 protein, without DNA. The listing records roughly 40,000 distinct CDR3 sequences. Material for sequencing was memory CD8+ T cells from blood. These receptors all come from a human donor in good health. Some clones in this sample may be carry-over from other donors' samples.

CDR3 sequence: CSAKFTWAVNTEAFF. The J gene is TRBJ1-1, the V gene TRBV20-1. The CDR3 runs to 15 residues. Germline CDR1 DFQATT, CDR2 SNEGSKA (reference sequence).

Its frequency marks this clonotype as medium-sized. V and J are TRBV7-7 and TRBJ2-1; TCRdb designates TRBD2, a call that cannot be tested without DNA. Germline CDR1 reads SSHAT; CDR2 reads FNYEAQ (reference sequence). This CDR3 spans 15 amino acids. The CDR3 spells CASSLGLATINEQFF.

V is TRBV29-1 and J is TRBJ1-2; the D gene TCRdb calls, TRBD1, cannot be checked with no DNA. Germline CDR1 and CDR2: SQVTM and ANQGSEA. The CDR3 totals 14 residues. Here the CDR3 reads CSVEDPGVEHGYTF.

The chain recombines TRBV7-3 with TRBJ2-1; the D gene TCRdb calls, TRBD2, cannot be checked with no DNA. There are 16 residues in the CDR3. Germline lookup yields CDR1 SGHTA and CDR2 FQGTGA. CDR3 in amino acids: CASSWTSGGTYNEQFF.

V gene TRBV15 combines with J gene TRBJ1-2. Germline V gene sequence: CDR1 LNHNV, CDR2 YYDKDF (reference sequence). The CDR3 totals 12 residues. The CDR3: CATSAGGYGYTF.

Here the CDR3 reads CSALPPPGTQYF. This rearrangement joins TRBV20-1 to TRBJ2-3; the D gene TCRdb calls, TRBD1, cannot be checked with no DNA. The CDR3 loop spans 12 amino acids. From germline, CDR1 is DFQATT and CDR2 SNEGSKA (reference sequence).

J is TRBJ2-7 and V is TRBV12-3 or TRBV12-4. This CDR3 contains 13 residues. CDR3 residues: CASSFGNTYEQYF.

The chain couples TRBV27 to TRBJ1-2; TCRdb gives TRBD1 as the D gene, but with no DNA this cannot be confirmed. Looked up from germline, CDR1 is MNHEY and CDR2 is SMNVEV (reference sequence). The CDR3 contains 14 residues. Here the CDR3 reads CASSFVGRGYGYTF.

V is TRBV4-3 and J is TRBJ2-1. CDR3 length: 16 amino acids. The germline V gene encodes CDR1 LGHNA and CDR2 YSLEER. The CDR3 loop is CASSQDGQKVYNEQFF.

The rearrangement uses TRBV7-2 and TRBJ2-7. This CDR3 comprises 13 residues. The V gene's germline CDR1 is SGHTA and CDR2 FQGNSA. CDR3: CASSLDGPYEQYF.

The chain links TRBV6-2 or TRBV6-3 to TRBJ2-5; the D gene TCRdb calls, TRBD2, cannot be checked with no DNA. The CDR3 has 14 residues. Germline values: CDR1 MNHEY, CDR2 SVGEGT. CDR3 sequence reads: CASRPYSFQETQYF.

The chain combines TRBV13 with TRBJ1-1. Per germline, CDR1 PRHDT and CDR2 FYEKMQ (reference sequence). The CDR3 is 18 amino acids. CDR3 amino acids: CASSLSPSGREENTEAFF.

The chain employs TRBV29-1 and TRBJ1-1. Germline V gene data show CDR1 as SQVTM and CDR2 as ANQGSEA. The CDR3 totals 11 residues. The CDR3 region is CSTRREGEAFF.

The chain links TRBV7-9 to TRBJ2-7; the TRBD1 assignment by TCRdb is unverifiable without DNA. CDR1 SEHNR and CDR2 FQNEAQ come from the germline V gene (reference sequence). This CDR3 contains 14 residues. The chain's CDR3 is CASSHSGTGYEQYF.

CDR3 residues: CSVELTPGTSYEQYF. The chain carries TRBV29-1 and TRBJ2-7; TCRdb's D call, TRBD1, is unchecked because there is no DNA. Looked up from germline, CDR1 is SQVTM and CDR2 is ANQGSEA. This CDR3 is 15 amino acids long.

This chain links TRBV10-3 with TRBJ2-3; TCRdb's D call of TRBD2 is untestable without DNA. The CDR3 is 19 residues long. The germline CDR1 and CDR2 sequences are ENHRY and SYGVKD. The CDR3 region is CAISEDLRVAASVQETQYF.

The V call is TRBV25-1, the J call TRBJ2-1; no DNA is available, so the TRBD1 call from TCRdb remains unchecked. Germline assignment: CDR1 MGHDK and CDR2 SYGVNS. CDR3 length: 15 residues. This chain's CDR3 is CASSVGQGAFDEQFF.

V and J are TRBV7-8 and TRBJ1-4. The CDR3 is 16 amino acids. Per the germline V gene, CDR1 is SGHVS and CDR2 is FQNEAQ. The CDR3 region is CASSSGVGATNEKLFF.

This chain joins TRBV29-1 and TRBJ2-3; TCRdb reports TRBD2, a call that lacks DNA to check it against. CDR3 length equals 16 residues. Per germline, CDR1 SQVTM and CDR2 ANQGSEA. This CDR3 reads CSVEEGDSTRQDTQYF.

The chain links TRBV4-3 to TRBJ2-5; without DNA, the TCRdb call of TRBD2 cannot be checked. Germline CDR1 and CDR2: LGHNA and YSLEER. There are 20 residues in the CDR3. The CDR3 here is CASSQASGTSGVGRGETQYF.

The genes are TRBV7-8 and TRBJ1-5. Germline V gene sequence: CDR1 SGHVS, CDR2 FQNEAQ. The CDR3 runs 13 residues. The chain's CDR3 is CASSLEEGQPQHF.

This chain links TRBV7-9 with TRBJ1-4; there is no DNA to check the TCRdb D call of TRBD1. CDR1 and CDR2 from the germline V gene are SEHNR and FQNEAQ (reference sequence). CDR3 size: 15 residues. CDR3 loop: CASSTRGQGNEKLFF.

This chain links TRBV27 with TRBJ2-1; TCRdb proposes TRBD2, but this gene call is untestable without DNA. The CDR3 loop spans 14 amino acids. Germline V gene data show CDR1 as MNHEY and CDR2 as SMNVEV (reference sequence). CDR3 protein: CASSPLMSYNEQFF.

The chain carries TRBV7-9 and TRBJ2-7; lacking DNA, the TRBD1 call made by TCRdb goes unchecked. CDR1 and CDR2 from the germline V gene are SEHNR and FQNEAQ (reference sequence). The CDR3 totals 15 residues. The chain's CDR3 is CASSSIPEGVYEQYF.

The chain uses TRBV28 and TRBJ1-5. CDR1 and CDR2 from the germline V gene are MDHEN and SYDVKM. The CDR3 has 12 residues. The chain's CDR3 is CASSLAGEPQHF.